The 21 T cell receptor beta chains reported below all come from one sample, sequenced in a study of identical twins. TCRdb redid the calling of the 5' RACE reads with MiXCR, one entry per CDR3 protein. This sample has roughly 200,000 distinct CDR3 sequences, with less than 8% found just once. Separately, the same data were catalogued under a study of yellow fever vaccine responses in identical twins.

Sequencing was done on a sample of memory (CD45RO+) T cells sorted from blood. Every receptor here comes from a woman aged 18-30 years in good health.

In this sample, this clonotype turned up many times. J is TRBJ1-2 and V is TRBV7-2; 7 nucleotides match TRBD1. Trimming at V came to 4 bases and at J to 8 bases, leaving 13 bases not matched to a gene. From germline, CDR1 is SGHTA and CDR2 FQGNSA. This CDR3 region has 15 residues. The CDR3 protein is CASSSTDRVVGGYTF. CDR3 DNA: TGTGCCAGCAGCTCTACCGACAGGGTGGTGGGAGGCTACACCTTC. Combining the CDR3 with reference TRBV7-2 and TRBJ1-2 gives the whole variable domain GAGVSQSPSNKVTEKGKDVELRCDPISGHTALYWYRQSLGQGLEFLIYFQGNSAPDKSGLPSDRFSAERTGGSVSTLTIQRTQQEDSAVYLCASSSTDRVVGGYTFGSGTRLTVV.

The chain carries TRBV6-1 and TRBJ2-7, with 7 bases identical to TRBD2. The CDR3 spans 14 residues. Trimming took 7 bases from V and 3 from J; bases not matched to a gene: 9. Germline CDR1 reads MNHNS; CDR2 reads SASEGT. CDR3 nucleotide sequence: TGTGCCAGCACCCAGAGTGGGGGGGTCTACGAGCAGTACTTC. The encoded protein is CASTQSGGVYEQYF.

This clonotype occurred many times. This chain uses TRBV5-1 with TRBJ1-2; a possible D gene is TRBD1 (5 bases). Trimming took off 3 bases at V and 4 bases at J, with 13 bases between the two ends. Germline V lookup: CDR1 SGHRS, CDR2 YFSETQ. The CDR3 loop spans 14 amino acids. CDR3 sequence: CASSSLEGAYGYTF. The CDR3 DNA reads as TGCGCCAGCAGCTCCCTGGAAGGGGCCTATGGCTACACCTTC.

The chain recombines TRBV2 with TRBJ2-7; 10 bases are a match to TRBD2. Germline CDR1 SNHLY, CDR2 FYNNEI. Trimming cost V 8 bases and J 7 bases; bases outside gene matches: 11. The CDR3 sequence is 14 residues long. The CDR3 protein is CASRLAGLSGEQYF. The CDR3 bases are TGTGCCAGCCGACTAGCGGGCCTCTCAGGGGAGCAGTACTTC. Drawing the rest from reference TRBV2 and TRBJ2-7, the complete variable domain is EPEVTQTPSHQVTQMGQEVILRCVPISNHLYFYWYRQILGQKVEFLVSFYNNEISEKSEIFDDQFSVERPDGSNFTLKIRSTKLEDSAMYFCASRLAGLSGEQYFGPGTRLTVT.

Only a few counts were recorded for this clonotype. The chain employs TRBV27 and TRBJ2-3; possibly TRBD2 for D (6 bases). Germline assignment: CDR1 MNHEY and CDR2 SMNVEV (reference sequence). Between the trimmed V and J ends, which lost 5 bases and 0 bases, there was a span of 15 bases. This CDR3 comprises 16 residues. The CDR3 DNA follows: TGTGCCAGCAGTCGCTTAGCGGAGAGAAGCACAGATACGCAGTATTTT. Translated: CASSRLAERSTDTQYF.

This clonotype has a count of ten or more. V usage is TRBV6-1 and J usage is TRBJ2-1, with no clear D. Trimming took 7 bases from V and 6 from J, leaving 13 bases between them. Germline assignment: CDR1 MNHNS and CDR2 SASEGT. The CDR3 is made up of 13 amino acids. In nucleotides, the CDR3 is TGTGCCAGCACCTCCCCGAGCAGCAATGAGCAGTTCTTC. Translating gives CASTSPSSNEQFF.

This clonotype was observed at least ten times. The CDR3 DNA sequence: TGCAGTGCTAGAGATGGGGGGTCGGACACTGAAGCTTTCTTT. Residues: CSARDGGSDTEAFF. This chain uses TRBV20-1 with TRBJ1-1; TRBD1 might be the D (5 bases). The germline V gene encodes CDR1 DFQATT and CDR2 SNEGSKA (reference sequence). V shed 0 bases and J shed 3 bases, with 11 bases lying between them. The CDR3 runs to 14 residues.

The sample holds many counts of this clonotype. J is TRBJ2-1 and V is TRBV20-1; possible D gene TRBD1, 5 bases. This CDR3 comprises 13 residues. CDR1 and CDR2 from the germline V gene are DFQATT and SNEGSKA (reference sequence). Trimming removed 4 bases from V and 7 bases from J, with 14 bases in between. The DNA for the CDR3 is TGCAGTGCTAAGATCCCAGGGCGAAATGAGCAGTTCTTC. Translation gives CSAKIPGRNEQFF.

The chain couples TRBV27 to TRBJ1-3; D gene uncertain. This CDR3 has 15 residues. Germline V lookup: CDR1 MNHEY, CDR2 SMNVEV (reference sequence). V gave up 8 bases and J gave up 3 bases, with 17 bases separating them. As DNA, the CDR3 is TGTGCCAGCTCCCCAGCCGGGTTCTATGGAAACACCATATATTTT. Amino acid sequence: CASSPAGFYGNTIYF.

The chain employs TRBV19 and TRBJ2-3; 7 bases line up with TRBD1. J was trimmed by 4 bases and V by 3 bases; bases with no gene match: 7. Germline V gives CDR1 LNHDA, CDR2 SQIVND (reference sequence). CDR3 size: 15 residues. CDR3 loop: CASSMRSTGPDTQYF. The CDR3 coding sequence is TGTGCCAGTAGTATGCGTTCGACAGGGCCAGATACGCAGTATTTT.

The CDR3 loop reads CATSPTGTAYNEQFF. CDR3 DNA: TGTGCCACCAGTCCCACCGGGACAGCGTACAATGAGCAGTTCTTC. V usage is TRBV24-1 and J usage is TRBJ2-1; 7 nucleotides line up with TRBD1. The germline V gene encodes CDR1 KGHDR and CDR2 SFDVKD. V lost 6 bases and J lost 4; bases outside the gene matches: 8. The CDR3 spans 15 residues.

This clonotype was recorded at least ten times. The CDR3 sequence is CASSVAVQGAGDTQYF. The CDR3 DNA reads TGTGCCAGCAGCGTAGCTGTACAGGGGGCAGGGGATACGCAGTATTTT. The chain carries TRBV9 and TRBJ2-3; 9 bases are a match to TRBD1. J lost 6 bases, V lost 0 bases, and 8 bases had no gene match. Germline CDR1 and CDR2: SGDLS and YYNGEE. This CDR3 region has 16 residues.

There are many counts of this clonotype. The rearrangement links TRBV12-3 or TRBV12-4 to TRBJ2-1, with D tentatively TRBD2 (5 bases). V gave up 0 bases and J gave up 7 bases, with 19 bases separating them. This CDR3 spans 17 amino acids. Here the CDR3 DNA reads TGTGCCAGCAGTTTAGCGCTGCAGGAGGCCCTTGGGAATGAGCAGTTCTTC. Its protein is CASSLALQEALGNEQFF.

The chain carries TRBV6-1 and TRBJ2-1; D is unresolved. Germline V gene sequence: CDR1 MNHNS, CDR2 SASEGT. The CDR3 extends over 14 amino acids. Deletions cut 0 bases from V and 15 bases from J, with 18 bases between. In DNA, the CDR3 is TGTGCCAGCAGTGAAGCGCTTCTCTTGGCGGTTTCGTTCTTC. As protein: CASSEALLLAVSFF.

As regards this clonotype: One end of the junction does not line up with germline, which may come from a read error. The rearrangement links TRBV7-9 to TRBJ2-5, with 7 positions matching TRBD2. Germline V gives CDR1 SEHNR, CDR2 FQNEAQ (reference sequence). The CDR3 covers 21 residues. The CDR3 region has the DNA TGTGCCAGGAGCTCCCCCTTTAAAGCGGGGCCCCATTTCGGGTACCAAGAGACCCAGTACTTC. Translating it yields CARSSPFKAGPHFGYQETQYF.

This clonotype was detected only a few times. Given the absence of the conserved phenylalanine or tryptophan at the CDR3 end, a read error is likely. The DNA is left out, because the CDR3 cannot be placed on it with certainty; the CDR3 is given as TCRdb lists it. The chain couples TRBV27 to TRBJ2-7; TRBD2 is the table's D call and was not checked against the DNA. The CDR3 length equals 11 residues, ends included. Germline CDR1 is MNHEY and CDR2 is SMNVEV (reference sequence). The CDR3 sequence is CASRSSGTHPG.

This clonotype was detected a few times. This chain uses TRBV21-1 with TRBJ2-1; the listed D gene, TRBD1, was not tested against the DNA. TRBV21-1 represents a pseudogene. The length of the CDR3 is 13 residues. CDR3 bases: TGTGCCAGAGAGGGACAGACTCACAATGAGCAGTTCTTC. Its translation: CAREGQTHNEQFF.

In nucleotides, the CDR3 is TGTGCCAGCAGGGACGTATTCGGGGGCACTGAAGCTTTCTTT. Its translation is CASRDVFGGTEAFF. The chain is built from TRBV6-1 and TRBJ1-1, with TRBD1 as a possible D gene (5 bases). Trimming removed 6 bases at V and 4 bases at J, with 15 bases between. Germline CDR1 is MNHNS and CDR2 is SASEGT. The CDR3 sequence is 14 residues long.

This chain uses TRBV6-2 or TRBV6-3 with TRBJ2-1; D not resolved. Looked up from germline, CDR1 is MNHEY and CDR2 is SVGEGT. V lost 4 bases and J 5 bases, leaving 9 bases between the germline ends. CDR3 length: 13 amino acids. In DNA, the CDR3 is TGTGCCAGCAGTTCATTCGGCCACAATGAGCAGTTCTTC. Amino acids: CASSSFGHNEQFF.

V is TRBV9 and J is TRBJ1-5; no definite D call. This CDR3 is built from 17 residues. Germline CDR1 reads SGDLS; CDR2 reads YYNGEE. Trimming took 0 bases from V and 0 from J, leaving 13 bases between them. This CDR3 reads CASSVVPDSYSNQPQHF. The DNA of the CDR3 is TGTGCCAGCAGCGTAGTTCCAGACTCATATAGCAATCAGCCCCAGCATTTT.

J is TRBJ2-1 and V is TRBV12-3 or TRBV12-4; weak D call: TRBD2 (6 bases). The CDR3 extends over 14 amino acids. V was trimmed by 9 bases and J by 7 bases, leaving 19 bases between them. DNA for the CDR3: TGTGCCAGTCTTAGCGGATTTTGGGGGAATGAGCAGTTCTTC. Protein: CASLSGFWGNEQFF.